This entry is about one T cell receptor (beta chain). What it recognizes is unknown. The entry originates in a study of graft-versus-host responses after intestinal transplantation. Study context: The recipients all started with anti-thymocyte globulin induction and then took tacrolimus and steroids for approximately 3 years.

Profiled with immunoSEQ multiplex PCR; TCRdb holds only in-frame clones, not every one. The sample lists about 120,000 clones, approximately 96% occurring once. J was trimmed by 7 bases and V by 0 bases; bases with no gene match: 4. The CDR3 is made up of 13 amino acids. CDR1 is SGHRS and CDR2 is YFSETQ in the germline V gene. Sequences were derived from unstimulated CD8+ T cells sorted from spleen or lymph node cells, sampled before intestinal transplant. The TCR sequence derives from a human donor who received an intestinal transplant. The V and J genes are TRBV5-1 and TRBJ2-7; 7 nucleotides line up with TRBD1. This CDR3 is CASSLGQGGEQYF. For the CDR3, the DNA is TGCGCCAGCAGCTTGGGACAGGGCGGAGAGCAGTACTTC.